This TCR beta chain stems from a study of blood T cell repertoires in COVID-19 (dated by TCRdb to 2018 to 2021). Broadly, across the study: The collaborator samples originated in the United States, Italy and Spain and spanned the acute and convalescent phases of COVID-19. The prospective study material was composed of cDNA or gDNA derived from T cells, B-cell-depleted T cells, or PBMCs. The dataset comprised deeply sampled blood TCRbeta repertoires from subjects exposed to, actively infected with, or recovered from COVID-19. The repertoires were released in a freely available public database meant as a resource for research on the immune response to SARS-CoV-2. Samples were obtained from the ongoing ImmuneRACE study (first 160 participants) and from 950 to 1,500 subjects provided by 6 global collaborators. A de-identified subject ID, COVID-19 status, age in years and sex were almost always included in the sample metadata. Where available, HLA class I and class II types were obtained from metadata supplied by the sample provider rather than from assay-based typing. General findings and caveats noted by the study authors: The amount of clinical and demographic metadata varied by source and participant and was provided uncurated.

From the cysteine through the phenylalanine, the CDR3 covers 14 amino acids. Only the CDR3 DNA is retained, 42 bases long and in frame from the first base. Trimming at the junction amounts to 2 bases on V and 5 bases on J, and the germline ends lie 12 bases apart. The germline V gene provides CDR1 MRHNA and CDR2 SNTAGT. In the prospective study, participants were roughly 18 to 89 years old, resided in around 25 geographic areas of the United States, and were enrolled through a virtual design. To assign participants to cohorts, the prospective study relied on clinical history that participants themselves reported in a screening survey and a study questionnaire. A participant counted as exposed if, within 2 weeks of entering the study, that participant had been in contact with someone who had a PCR-confirmed or clinician-diagnosed COVID-19 case. Each participant in the prospective study had whole blood, serum and a nasopharyngeal or oropharyngeal swab collected by mobile phlebotomists. Over an approximately two-month period, participants in the prospective study had the option of providing additional blood draws and questionnaires. Before DNA extraction, blood samples from the prospective study were shipped at room temperature or frozen.

TCRbeta CDR3 regions were amplified from genomic DNA using the immunoSEQ Assay, a bias-controlled multiplex PCR. As for the authors' bioinformatics: Nucleated cell counts per sample were estimated from amplification of reference gene primers within the assay. Sequence reads were collapsed and filtered to measure the absolute abundance of every unique TCRbeta CDR3 rearrangement. For each sample, productive Simpson clonality was calculated by taking the square root of Simpson's diversity index across productive rearrangements. Drawn from immuneACCESS, this table holds only the in-frame rearrangements with V and J called that TCRdb kept. Clones are partly lost; checked studies trace under half to an unresolved V gene and leave the rest unexplained. V, J and clone size reflect that table, while D and trimming were determined from the DNA. This sample has hundreds of thousands of clones in its table, and roughly 90% of those were observed once. The top ten constitute approximately 1.3% of the sample.

Remarks on this clone: Its antigen is currently not known. No qualities accompany the bases; no much larger clone lies one base away.

The receptor chain draws on TRBV6-4 and TRBJ2-5; confidence is insufficient to name the D gene. The receptor was derived from a woman aged 18-29 years who had been exposed to COVID-19. The sample consisted of PBMCs or T cells enriched from blood (not recorded which). The CDR3 has the sequence CASSDLYLWETQYF. The nucleotides are TGTGCCAGCAGTGACCTCTACCTGTGGGAGACCCAGTACTTC.